The 16 T cell receptor beta chains presented below share a single source sample, sequenced in a study of PD-L1 blockade in urothelial cancer. Indicated time point: pretreatment peripheral blood. Produced via immunoSEQ multiplex PCR; TCRdb's table is partial and in-frame only. The sample yields 70,000 to 95,000 clones, 89% seen once. The sequences come from PBMCs, collected around atezolizumab (anti-PD-L1) treatment. These receptors originate from a woman over 75 with urothelial cancer.

J is TRBJ2-1 and V is TRBV7-3, with 9 bases that match TRBD2. The germline V gene encodes CDR1 SGHTA and CDR2 FQGTGA. CDR3 size: 14 residues. The junction had 5 bases not matched to a gene; V was cut back by 6 bases and J by 5 bases. CDR3 in amino acids: CASSRSGGNNEQFF. The CDR3 nucleotides are TGTGCCAGCAGTAGAAGCGGGGGGAACAATGAGCAGTTCTTC.

This rearrangement joins TRBV2 to TRBJ2-5; tentatively, D is TRBD2 (6 bases). The CDR3 is 14 residues long. Germline loops: CDR1 SNHLY, CDR2 FYNNEI. V was shortened by 2 bases and J by 1 base, with 8 bases between the two germline ends. The CDR3: CASSEWDFQETQYF. CDR3 nucleotide sequence: TGTGCCAGCAGTGAATGGGACTTCCAAGAGACCCAGTACTTC.

The chain's CDR3 is CASSFSRTNEQFF. CDR3 nucleotides: TGTGCCAGCAGTTTTTCCAGAACCAATGAGCAGTTCTTC. The chain links TRBV27 to TRBJ2-1; no reliable D call. Germline CDR1 MNHEY, CDR2 SMNVEV (reference sequence). CDR3 length: 13 residues. V lost 3 bases and J 6 bases, leaving 9 bases between the germline ends.

V is TRBV5-1 and J is TRBJ2-1; 9 nucleotides align to TRBD2. Germline CDR1 SGHRS, CDR2 YFSETQ. The CDR3 contains 17 residues. V lost 2 bases, J lost 0 bases, and 6 bases stayed unmatched. CDR3: CASSFPSGNSSYNEQFF. For the CDR3, the DNA is TGCGCCAGCAGCTTCCCTAGCGGGAATAGCTCCTACAATGAGCAGTTCTTC.

The CDR3: CASSEAASGRGYEQYF. CDR3 nucleotides: TGTGCCAGCAGTGAAGCGGCCAGCGGGCGAGGCTACGAGCAGTACTTC. The gene calls are TRBV2 and TRBJ2-7, with D perhaps TRBD2 (6 bases). V lost 0 bases to trimming and J lost 3 bases, with 15 bases between them. The length of the CDR3 is 16 residues. Germline V gene sequence: CDR1 SNHLY, CDR2 FYNNEI.

This clone appeared once. This sequence joins TRBV7-9 and TRBJ2-1; the D gene is possibly TRBD2 (6 bases). This CDR3 spans 17 amino acids. V shed 5 bases and J shed 2 bases, with 19 bases lying between them. CDR1 SEHNR and CDR2 FQNEAQ come from the germline V gene (reference sequence). In DNA, the CDR3 is TGTGCCAGCAGCCACAACCCAAGCGGGCCCACCTACAATGAGCAGTTCTTC. It encodes CASSHNPSGPTYNEQFF.

J is TRBJ2-3 and V is TRBV10-3, with a possible D match to TRBD2 (5 bases). The CDR3 sequence is 13 residues long. Germline V gene lookup returns CDR1 ENHRY and CDR2 SYGVKD. The ends were cut back, 6 bases at V and 5 bases at J, with 12 bases in the middle. The CDR3 region is CAISLEGRDTQYF. Here the CDR3 DNA reads TGTGCCATCAGCCTAGAGGGCCGAGATACGCAGTATTTT.

The chain carries TRBV27 and TRBJ2-1, with 9 bases aligning to TRBD2. Germline CDR1 is MNHEY and CDR2 is SMNVEV (reference sequence). Unmatched junction bases numbered 12, after V lost 10 bases and J lost 8 bases. The CDR3 covers 14 residues. The chain's CDR3 is CATAGNRGRDEQFF. DNA for the CDR3: TGTGCCACCGCGGGCAACCGCGGGAGGGATGAGCAGTTCTTC.

The CDR3 DNA follows: TGTGCCAGCAGCCCAGGGACAGCCAACGAGCAGTACTTC. It yields the protein CASSPGTANEQYF. V gene TRBV11-2 combines with J gene TRBJ2-7; TRBD1 matches at 7 bases. The CDR3 extends over 13 amino acids. Germline loops: CDR1 SGHAT, CDR2 FQNNGV. With 5 bases clipped from V and 5 bases from J, the junction kept 6 bases outside the gene matches.

This chain joins TRBV18 and TRBJ1-1, with D perhaps matching TRBD1 (6 bases). V was clipped by 6 bases and J by 6 bases, with 8 bases between them. Germline V lookup: CDR1 KGHSH, CDR2 LQKENI. The CDR3 runs 11 residues. As DNA, the CDR3 is TGTGCCAGCTCTCACAGGGCTGAAGCTTTCTTT. Its translation: CASSHRAEAFF.

This clone has only a few counts. The J gene is TRBJ2-7, the V gene TRBV19, with 9 bases that match TRBD2. The CDR3 sequence is 15 residues long. After removal of 1 base from V and 5 bases from J, the junction contained 6 bases not matched to a gene. Per the germline V gene, CDR1 is LNHDA and CDR2 is SQIVND (reference sequence). CDR3 in amino acids: CASSIGASGKNEQYF. The DNA of the CDR3 is TGTGCCAGTAGTATAGGGGCTAGCGGGAAGAACGAGCAGTACTTC.

The CDR3 here is CAIMAQGEPQYF. The CDR3 DNA follows: TGTGCCATCATGGCACAGGGGGAGCCCCAGTACTTC. The chain has TRBV10-3 and TRBJ2-5; 8 nucleotides agree with TRBD1. After removal of 7 bases from V and 9 bases from J, the junction contained 7 bases not matched to a gene. There are 12 residues in the CDR3. Per germline, CDR1 ENHRY and CDR2 SYGVKD.

CDR3 coding DNA: TGTGCCAGCAGTTTATCTTGGGGGGGGCAGAGCTCCTACGAGCAGTACTTC. It codes for CASSLSWGGQSSYEQYF. V and J are TRBV28 and TRBJ2-7; D is possibly TRBD2 (7 bases). Per the germline V gene, CDR1 is MDHEN and CDR2 is SYDVKM. Trimming took off 1 base at V and 0 bases at J, with 16 bases between the two ends. The CDR3 extends over 17 amino acids.

This clone was seen once. The chain has TRBV27 and TRBJ1-2; maybe TRBD1 (6 bases). Per germline, CDR1 MNHEY and CDR2 SMNVEV (reference sequence). There are 12 residues in the CDR3. V was trimmed by 5 bases and J by 10 bases, leaving 14 bases between them. CDR3 bases: TGTGCCAGCAGTACCCCGGGACACCACTACACCTTC. It is translated as CASSTPGHHYTF.

The chain uses TRBV5-5 and TRBJ1-3, with D tentatively TRBD1 (5 bases). CDR1 and CDR2 from the germline V gene are SGHKS and YYEKEE (reference sequence). The CDR3 loop spans 17 amino acids. Trimming pared 0 bases from V and 1 base from J, leaving 14 bases between. CDR3 nucleotide sequence: TGTGCCAGCAGCTTGGCGGGGGATGCTAGGTCTGGAAACACCATATATTTT. Translation: CASSLAGDARSGNTIYF.

The chain couples TRBV19 to TRBJ2-7; 8 bases agree with TRBD2. The ends lost 8 bases at V and 0 bases at J; junction bases unmatched: 12. Per the germline V gene, CDR1 is LNHDA and CDR2 is SQIVND (reference sequence). The CDR3 sequence is 16 residues long. The CDR3, as DNA: TGTGCCAGTCGGGGGGTAGCGGGACTCAGCTCCTACGAGCAGTACTTC. As protein: CASRGVAGLSSYEQYF.